These 7 T cell receptor beta chains originate from one sample sequenced in a study of CD8 T cells in Susac syndrome. cDNA came from approximately 0.5 to 1 ug RNA primed by random hexamers. TCRdb re-called the immunoSEQ multiplex PCR reads with MiXCR, one entry per CDR3 protein. The sample has 120,000 or so distinct CDR3 sequences; about 95% are singletons. Sequencing used CD4+ T cells from PBMCs. These receptors came from a human donor in good health.

The rearrangement uses TRBV12-3 or TRBV12-4 and TRBJ2-7; D not certain. This CDR3 comprises 10 residues. V was trimmed by 8 bases and J by 2 bases, leaving 4 bases between them. The CDR3 coding sequence is TGTGCCAGCGGTACCTACGAGCAGTACTTC. Its protein product is CASGTYEQYF.

The V gene is TRBV7-2, the J gene TRBJ2-1; 7 bases are shared with TRBD2. This CDR3 is 15 amino acids long. V lost 5 bases and J lost 3; bases outside the gene matches: 7. Germline assignment: CDR1 SGHTA and CDR2 FQGNSA. CDR3 nucleotide sequence: TGTGCCAGCAGCACCTCCGGGACTATCTACAATGAGCAGTTCTTC. Translating it yields CASSTSGTIYNEQFF.

The chain employs TRBV7-9 and TRBJ2-2, with D possibly matching TRBD2 (7 bases). Germline CDR1 is SEHNR and CDR2 is FQNEAQ (reference sequence). The CDR3 contains 15 residues. With 7 bases removed from V and 1 base from J, the gap between germline ends came to 13 bases. The CDR3 loop reads CASIRGAVNTGELFF. In nucleotides, the CDR3 is TGTGCCAGCATCCGGGGGGCGGTGAACACCGGGGAGCTGTTTTTT.

V and J are TRBV7-2 and TRBJ1-2; no definite D call. This CDR3 is 15 amino acids long. Germline V gene sequence: CDR1 SGHTA, CDR2 FQGNSA. The germline V and J ends were trimmed by 5 bases and 0 bases, with 13 bases remaining between them. The CDR3 reads CASSPWTAANYGYTF. Written as DNA, the CDR3 is TGTGCCAGCAGCCCTTGGACTGCTGCTAACTATGGCTACACCTTC. Looking up the rest from reference TRBV7-2 and TRBJ1-2 gives the full variable domain: GAGVSQSPSNKVTEKGKDVELRCDPISGHTALYWYRQSLGQGLEFLIYFQGNSAPDKSGLPSDRFSAERTGGSVSTLTIQRTQQEDSAVYLCASSPWTAANYGYTFGSGTRLTVV.

This clonotype was seen a single time. The chain has TRBV7-9 and TRBJ1-1; 10 positions match TRBD1. The CDR3 covers 16 residues. V gave up 5 bases and J gave up 2 bases; unmatched junction bases: 8. Germline CDR1 SEHNR, CDR2 FQNEAQ (reference sequence). CDR3 in amino acids: CASSPPGQGINTEAFF. The CDR3 DNA sequence: TGTGCCAGCAGCCCCCCGGGACAGGGGATAAACACTGAAGCTTTCTTT.

The chain carries TRBV28 and TRBJ2-5; D call uncertain. The CDR3 extends over 13 amino acids. CDR1 is MDHEN, CDR2 SYDVKM, per germline. V lost 3 bases and J lost 3, with 8 bases in between. CDR3 residues: CASSLGAEETQYF. In DNA, the CDR3 is TGTGCCAGCAGTTTGGGCGCCGAAGAGACCCAGTACTTC. The variable domain in full, with the rest retrieved from reference TRBV28 and TRBJ2-5, is DVKVTQSSRYLVKRTGEKVFLECVQDMDHENMFWYRQDPGLGLRLIYFSYDVKMKEKGDIPEGYSVSREKKERFSLILESASTNQTSMYLCASSLGAEETQYFGPGTRLLVL.

This clonotype was recorded only once. The rearrangement uses TRBV20-1 and TRBJ1-2; no clear D gene. CDR1 and CDR2 (germline): DFQATT, SNEGSKA (reference sequence). The CDR3 is made up of 15 amino acids. Trimming left V 0 bases short and J 0 bases short, with 11 bases between. CDR3 in amino acids: CSARDTYSSNYGYTF. The CDR3 DNA follows: TGCAGTGCTAGAGATACATACTCTTCTAACTATGGCTACACCTTC.